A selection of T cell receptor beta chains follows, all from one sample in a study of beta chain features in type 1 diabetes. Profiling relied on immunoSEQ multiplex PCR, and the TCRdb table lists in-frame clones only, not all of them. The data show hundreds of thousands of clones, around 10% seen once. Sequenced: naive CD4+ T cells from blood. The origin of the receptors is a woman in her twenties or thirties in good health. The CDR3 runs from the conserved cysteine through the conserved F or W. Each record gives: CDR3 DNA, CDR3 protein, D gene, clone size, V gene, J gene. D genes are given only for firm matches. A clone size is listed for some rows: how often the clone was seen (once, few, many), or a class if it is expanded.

TGTGCCAGCAGCCCAGATGGGACTAGCGGGAGAGAGACCCAGTACTTC	CASSPDGTSGRETQYF	TRBD2	few	TRBV4-2	TRBJ2-5
TGTGCCAGCAGTGAGGACAGGGTATTCGAGCAGTACTTC	CASSEDRVFEQYF	TRBD1	NA	TRBV25-1	TRBJ2-7
TGTGCCAGCAGCTTGCTAGCGGGAGAAGCAGATACGCAGTATTTT	CASSLLAGEADTQYF	TRBD2	NA	TRBV13	TRBJ2-3
TGTGCCAGCAGTTCCACACCAGGGGATACCTCCTACGAGCAGTACTTC	CASSSTPGDTSYEQYF	NA	NA	TRBV28	TRBJ2-7
TGCGCCAGCAGCTTGTCGAGGGGGCAAGGTATCTACGAGCAGTACTTC	CASSLSRGQGIYEQYF	TRBD1	NA	TRBV5-1	TRBJ2-7
TGTGCCAGCAGCACGACAAACCAAGAGACCCAGTACTTC	CASSTTNQETQYF	NA	NA	TRBV7-8	TRBJ2-5
TGCGCCAGCAGCCAAGATTTCGACGAGCAGTACTTC	CASSQDFDEQYF	NA	NA	TRBV4-3	TRBJ2-7
TGTGCCAGCAGCTTGAGGGGAGGGACCTACGAGCAGTACTTC	CASSLRGGTYEQYF	TRBD2	NA	TRBV28	TRBJ2-7
TGTGCCAGCCGGGACAGGGGACTCTCTGAGCAGTACTTC	CASRDRGLSEQYF	TRBD1	few	TRBV27	TRBJ2-7
TGTGCCAGCAGTGGGTTGGAGGTGTACACCGGGGAGCTGTTTTTT	CASSGLEVYTGELFF	NA	few	TRBV6-5	TRBJ2-2
TGTGCCAGCTCACCCTCTACTTTCGGACAGGGTGGAACAGAGACCCAGTACTTC	CASSPSTFGQGGTETQYF	TRBD1	NA	TRBV18	TRBJ2-5
TGTGCCAGCAGCGTACACCAGATGACAGATACGCAGTATTTT	CASSVHQMTDTQYF	NA	few	TRBV9	TRBJ2-3
TGTGCCAGCCTCGAGGCGAGGCACACTGAAGCTTTCTTT	CASLEARHTEAFF	NA	NA	TRBV11-2	TRBJ1-1
TGTGCCAGCAGCTTAATTTCCAGGGGGCTGGAGACCCAGTACTTC	CASSLISRGLETQYF	TRBD1	NA	TRBV11-1	TRBJ2-5
TGTGCCAGCAGTGTCAGGGGGGCGAATCAGCCCCAGCATTTT	CASSVRGANQPQHF	TRBD1	NA	TRBV28	TRBJ1-5
TGCAGCGTTGCCCCCCTGAGGGTGAACTATGGCTACACCTTC	CSVAPLRVNYGYTF	NA	few	TRBV29-1	TRBJ1-2
TGCAGCGTTGAAGAGGAGGGAGGCTCCTACAATGAGCAGTTCTTC	CSVEEEGGSYNEQFF	NA	NA	TRBV29-1	TRBJ2-1
TGTGCCAGCAGCCAAGATCTCCTGGGGGCGCGGGAGACCCAGTACTTC	CASSQDLLGARETQYF	NA	NA	TRBV4-2	TRBJ2-5
TGTGCCAGCAGCTTTGGGCTAGCGGGAGGTCTTCACATTCAGTACTTC	CASSFGLAGGLHIQYF	TRBD2	few	TRBV5-5	TRBJ2-4
TGTGCCTGGAGTGGGTGGAGAACTAGCACAGATACGCAGTATTTT	CAWSGWRTSTDTQYF	NA	NA	TRBV30	TRBJ2-3
TGTGCCAGCTCACCACCGGACAGGGATCGTACTGAAGCTTTCTTT	CASSPPDRDRTEAFF	TRBD1	NA	TRBV18	TRBJ1-1
TGTGCCAGCAGCTCGACGGGGAGAAGCGGGAGTTTGAATGAGCAGTTCTTC	CASSSTGRSGSLNEQFF	TRBD2	NA	TRBV7-3	TRBJ2-1
TGTGCCAGCAGCCGACAGGGGCCGAGCACAGATACGCAGTATTTT	CASSRQGPSTDTQYF	TRBD1	few	TRBV11-2	TRBJ2-3
TGTGCCTGGACAGGACAGGGGGCGCCTGAAGCTTTCTTT	CAWTGQGAPEAFF	TRBD1	NA	TRBV30	TRBJ1-1
TGCGCCAGCAGCTTACTAGACACAGATACGCAGTATTTT	CASSLLDTDTQYF	NA	NA	TRBV5-1	TRBJ2-3
TGTGCCAGCAGCGTAGCAGGGCTGGAGCAGTTCTTC	CASSVAGLEQFF	NA	few	TRBV9	TRBJ2-1
TGCAGTGCGGGGCTCTACGAGCAGTACTTC	CSAGLYEQYF	NA	few	TRBV20-1	TRBJ2-7
TGTGCCAGCAGCTCGGACAGGTCGTACAATGAGCAGTTCTTC	CASSSDRSYNEQFF	TRBD1	NA	TRBV11-1	TRBJ2-1
TGTGCCAGCAGTGACCGCCCTCGACTAGCGGGAGGGATCAATGAGCAGTTCTTC	CASSDRPRLAGGINEQFF	TRBD2	NA	TRBV6-4	TRBJ2-1